This T cell receptor beta chain emerged from a study of CD8 T cells in Susac syndrome (dated by TCRdb to the late 2010s). Background for the entire study: Whether CD8+ T cell activation and differentiation in Susac syndrome was antigen driven was tested using repertoire sequencing. Points the paper makes about the study in general: The TCR sequencing and HLA analysis was acknowledged to have included a relatively small number of individuals.

As regards this clonotype: The antigen this receptor binds is unknown. Base qualities were left out, and no much larger clone turns up one base away.

RNA was extracted using the RNeasy kit, and roughly 0.5 to 1 ug of the RNA was reverse transcribed with random hexamers. TCR beta CDR3 regions were amplified with the immunoSEQ multiplex PCR assay covering 54 Vbeta and 13 Jbeta segments. To correct PCR amplification bias, a synthetic template baseline was used for both primer optimization and computational correction. As for the original processing: Reads were annotated to V, D and J genes according to IMGT and were analyzed with immunoSEQ Analyzer, with only productive sequences retained. Clonality was computed as one minus Shannon entropy normalized by log2 of the number of productive unique sequences. Public and private clones were assessed among the 100 most prevalent clones of each patient and control. Clones were defined as Susac-specific when absent from the healthy and MS cohorts, from fewer than 1,300 published viral clones and from other ImmuneACCESS disease sequences. The public reads were reanalyzed by TCRdb: fastp trimming at Q25, MiXCR alignment, in-frame beta chains only. One record per CDR3 amino acid sequence lists the most common genes and DNA. TCRdb's processing, not the study's, gives the V and J calls here. This sample gives about 200,000 distinct CDR3 sequences in total; more than 90% of them show up just once. The ten largest clones take up under 0.095% of the sample.

Peripheral blood CD8+ and CD4+ T cells from healthy donors, Susac syndrome patients and multiple sclerosis patients were profiled using high-throughput TCR beta sequencing. The multiple sclerosis controls were treatment-naive patients who had stable or active relapsing-remitting disease and met the revised McDonald criteria. Bulk CD8+ and CD4+ T cells were purified by magnetic negative isolation, whereas CD8+ TEMRA cells were enriched by FACS. Blood was collected in EDTA tubes and processed within 24 hours, with PBMCs isolated through density gradient centrifugation. PBMCs intended for TCR sequencing were cryopreserved in liquid nitrogen and were subsequently thawed in a 37 degrees C water bath. The sorted or isolated CD4+, CD8+ and CD8+ TEMRA cells reached a purity of at least 90%. Per the germline V gene, SNHLY is the CDR1 and FYNNEI is the CDR2. Counted from cysteine to phenylalanine, this CDR3 has 14 amino acids. The only DNA kept is the CDR3, 42 bases in frame from the first base. V sheds 2 bases and J sheds 8 bases, leaving 13 bases between their ends.

The sample was CD4+ T cells from PBMCs. The receptor was isolated from a human donor with multiple sclerosis. The V gene is TRBV2 and the J gene is TRBJ2-1; TRBD2 is a weak D gene call, 5 bases matching. At the DNA level, the sequence is TGTGCCAGCAGTGAATATCGGACTGGGGATGAGCAGTTCTTC. Its protein reads: CASSEYRTGDEQFF.